This T cell receptor (beta chain) came from a study of T cell responses to AZD1222 COVID-19 vaccine. Study-level findings and limits: Two doses of AZD1222 preceded a rise in Spike-specific TCR breadth and depth.

Profiled with immunoSEQ multiplex PCR; TCRdb holds only in-frame clones, not every one. The data hold over 150,000 clones, with 88% observed a single time. V was cut by 5 bases and J by 4 bases, with 15 bases left in between. The CDR3 contains 15 residues. From germline, CDR1 is SGHVS and CDR2 FQNEAQ. About this clone itself: The antigen is not known.

This chain joins TRBV7-8 and TRBJ1-5; D is unclear. Material: peripheral blood, obtained on day 0 of AZD1222 vaccination. This sequence originates from an adult in good health. The CDR3 nucleotides read TGTGCCAGCAGCCTTTGGGGTACGGAGAATCAGCCCCAGCATTTT. It codes for CASSLWGTENQPQHF.